The clone carrying this TCR beta chain was counted a few times. Its antigen remains unidentified. This record belongs to a study of CD8 T cells in ankylosing spondylitis. The study, taken as a whole, reports: A motif of roughly 8 highly homologous TCR beta variants was seen as apparently characteristic of ankylosing spondylitis blood.

It was by quantitative 5'-RACE with molecular barcodes that TCR beta libraries were made. MiXCR, applied by TCRdb to the 5' RACE reads, yields one record per CDR3 protein. The sample consists of about 390,000 distinct CDR3 sequences, approximately 20% of them appearing once. This TCR was recovered from a male donor with ankylosing spondylitis. The sample consisted of blood, either unsorted or a sorted T cell fraction (not recorded which).

In DNA form, the CDR3 reads TGCAGTGCCATTAGCGGGAGGGATCCCTACGTAGAGCAGTACTTC. Amino acids: CSAISGRDPYVEQYF. The chain employs TRBV20-1 and TRBJ2-7; 11 nucleotides line up with TRBD2. The length of the CDR3 is 15 residues. V trimming: 6 bases; J trimming: 7 bases; junction bases outside the gene matches: 14. Germline V gene sequence: CDR1 DFQATT, CDR2 SNEGSKA (reference sequence).